This passage covers 23 T cell receptor beta chains from one sample sequenced in a study of T-cell memory formation after mild COVID-19. TCRdb processed the 5' RACE reads anew with MiXCR; each CDR3 protein has one entry. The sample includes just under 550,000 distinct CDR3 sequences, roughly 20% of them seen just once. Sequenced input: PBMCs or a T cell subset sorted from them (not recorded which). The source of these receptors is an adult woman who had mild COVID-19 (a few samples of this study predate the infection). Cell type and time point are not known.

This clonotype was observed a handful of times. The chain is built from TRBV7-9 and TRBJ2-5, with 10 bases lining up with TRBD2. V was pared by 3 bases and J by 5 bases, with 6 bases of the junction left unmatched. The germline V gene encodes CDR1 SEHNR and CDR2 FQNEAQ (reference sequence). The CDR3 contains 15 residues. The CDR3 loop is CASSFPSGSGETQYF. In DNA form, the CDR3 reads TGTGCCAGCAGCTTTCCTAGCGGGAGTGGGGAGACCCAGTACTTC.

The CDR3 here is CASSLSLQLNTEAFF. CDR3 nucleotide sequence: TGCGCCAGCAGCTTGTCCCTGCAATTGAACACTGAAGCTTTCTTT. The V call is TRBV5-1, the J call TRBJ1-1; no firm D call. The V gene's germline CDR1 is SGHRS and CDR2 YFSETQ. The CDR3 contains 15 residues. Trimming cost V 1 base and J 0 bases, with 10 bases left between them.

This clonotype was counted a few times. The rearrangement uses TRBV7-6 and TRBJ2-1; D is undetermined. V shed 5 bases and J shed 3 bases, with 26 bases lying between them. The CDR3 runs to 19 residues. Germline-derived CDR1 and CDR2 are SGHVS and FNYEAQ. The CDR3: CASSAQGETGLDIYNEQFF. In DNA form, the CDR3 reads TGTGCCAGCAGCGCGCAAGGTGAAACGGGCCTAGATATCTACAATGAGCAGTTCTTC.

The chain has TRBV18 and TRBJ1-5, with 9 bases that match TRBD1. Germline assignment: CDR1 KGHSH and CDR2 LQKENI. This CDR3 spans 17 amino acids. The V and J ends lost 3 bases and 2 bases, in that order; junction bases with no gene match: 8. CDR3 in amino acids: CASSPPETGGGNQPQHF. As DNA, the CDR3 is TGTGCCAGCTCACCCCCCGAGACAGGGGGGGGCAATCAGCCCCAGCATTTT.

The V and J genes are TRBV5-6 and TRBJ2-2; the match to TRBD1 covers 7 bases. This CDR3 comprises 15 residues. The ends lost 1 base at V and 6 bases at J; junction bases unmatched: 6. Germline V gene lookup returns CDR1 SGHDT and CDR2 YYEEEE. The CDR3 DNA sequence: TGTGCCAGCAGCTTGTCCCCGAGGGGGCCCGGGGAGCTGTTTTTT. It translates to CASSLSPRGPGELFF.

This chain links TRBV7-6 with TRBJ2-3; 13 bases line up with TRBD2. The germline gives CDR1 SGHVS, CDR2 FNYEAQ. Trimming removed 5 bases from V and 4 bases from J; junction bases left unmatched: 9. The CDR3 consists of 17 residues. CDR3 protein: CASSTRTSGSGADTQYF. As DNA, the CDR3 is TGTGCCAGCAGCACGCGGACTAGCGGGAGTGGCGCAGATACGCAGTATTTT.

This clonotype has a handful of counts. The V call is TRBV11-2, the J call TRBJ2-1; D is unclear. The germline V gene has CDR1 SGHAT and CDR2 FQNNGV. CDR3 size: 19 residues. Deletions cut 4 bases from V and 2 bases from J, with 24 bases between. Here the CDR3 reads CASSSYARTPPQAYNEQFF. In DNA, the CDR3 is TGTGCCAGCAGCTCCTACGCGAGAACCCCGCCTCAAGCCTACAATGAGCAGTTCTTC.

This clonotype was observed a handful of times. The chain is built from TRBV3-1 and TRBJ2-1; 10 nucleotides agree with TRBD1. Germline CDR1 and CDR2: LGHDT and YNNKEL (reference sequence). The CDR3 loop spans 15 amino acids. V trimming: 3 bases; J trimming: 5 bases; junction bases outside the gene matches: 4. The CDR3 reads CASSHPGTGDNEQFF. The CDR3 DNA follows: TGTGCCAGCAGCCATCCTGGGACAGGGGACAATGAGCAGTTCTTC.

This clonotype has at least ten counts. The rearrangement joins TRBV15 to TRBJ2-3, with 9 bases fitting TRBD1. This CDR3 region has 14 residues. Germline V gene sequence: CDR1 LNHNV, CDR2 YYDKDF (reference sequence). V lost 5 bases and J lost 4; bases outside the gene matches: 4. CDR3 nucleotide sequence: TGTGCCACCAGCGGGGGACAGGGCTCAGATACGCAGTATTTT. The encoded protein is CATSGGQGSDTQYF.

CDR3 loop: CASSLTAGPRGAQYF. The CDR3 coding sequence is TGTGCCAGCAGCTTAACGGCAGGCCCAAGAGGGGCCCAGTACTTC. The chain has TRBV7-9 and TRBJ2-5, with D perhaps being TRBD1 or TRBD2 (5 bases each). Trimming left V 2 bases short and J 9 bases short, with 19 bases between. Germline V CDR1 and CDR2: SEHNR, FQNEAQ (reference sequence). The CDR3 sequence is 15 residues long.

This rearrangement joins TRBV24-1 to TRBJ2-3; no firm D call. There are 11 residues in the CDR3. Germline V gene lookup returns CDR1 KGHDR and CDR2 SFDVKD. The V end lost 4 bases, the J end lost 6 bases, and 4 bases lay between the germline ends. In DNA form, the CDR3 reads TGTGCCACCAGTGAAGTGGATACGCAGTATTTT. This translates into CATSEVDTQYF.

This clonotype was counted a few times. CDR3 nucleotides: TGCGCCAGCAGCTTGGGACTAGCGGGAGTCCTCCAAGAGACCCAGTACTTC. As protein: CASSLGLAGVLQETQYF. The chain combines TRBV5-1 with TRBJ2-5; 12 bases map to TRBD2. Germline-derived CDR1 and CDR2 are SGHRS and YFSETQ. The CDR3 runs to 17 residues. V lost 0 bases, J lost 1 base, and 4 bases stayed unmatched.

This chain links TRBV5-1 with TRBJ2-1; D call uncertain. This CDR3 spans 13 amino acids. The V gene's germline CDR1 is SGHRS and CDR2 YFSETQ. Trimming stripped 6 bases from V and 10 bases from J, with 17 bases between. In nucleotides, the CDR3 is TGCGCCAGCACCCAACCGGAGACTCCGGAGCAGTTCTTC. It specifies CASTQPETPEQFF. Supplemented by reference TRBV5-1 and TRBJ2-1, the full variable domain reads KAGVTQTPRYLIKTRGQQVTLSCSPISGHRSVSWYQQTPGQGLQFLFEYFSETQRNKGNFPGRFSGRQFSNSRSEMNVSTLELGDSALYLCASTQPETPEQFFGPGTRLTVL.

This clonotype turned up a few times. V usage is TRBV7-6 and J usage is TRBJ2-7, with D maybe TRBD1 (7 bases). CDR3 length: 14 residues. The V end lost 4 bases, the J end lost 2 bases, and 12 bases lay between the germline ends. CDR1 is SGHVS, CDR2 FNYEAQ, per germline. CDR3: CASSSGGSPYEQYF. The DNA of the CDR3 is TGTGCCAGCAGCTCAGGGGGGAGCCCCTACGAGCAGTACTTC. Full variable domain (rest looked up from reference TRBV7-6 and TRBJ2-7): GAGVSQSPRYKVTKRGQDVALRCDPISGHVSLYWYRQALGQGPEFLTYFNYEAQQDKSGLPNDRFSAERPEGSISTLTIQRTEQRDSAMYRCASSSGGSPYEQYFGPGTRLTVT.

The rearrangement links TRBV4-2 to TRBJ2-7, with D possibly matching TRBD2 (5 bases). The CDR3 totals 15 residues. Per the germline V gene, CDR1 is LGHNA and CDR2 is YNFKEQ. V was shortened by 4 bases and J by 2 bases, with 15 bases between the two germline ends. The CDR3 nucleotides are TGTGCCAGCAGCCCATCCGCGGGCCATGCCTACGAGCAGTACTTC. It codes for CASSPSAGHAYEQYF.

The chain employs TRBV7-6 and TRBJ2-3; D remains ambiguous. V lost 5 bases to trimming and J lost 0 bases, with 12 bases between them. This CDR3 region has 15 residues. From germline, CDR1 is SGHVS and CDR2 FNYEAQ. This CDR3 reads CASSLRLGSTDTQYF. The CDR3 DNA reads TGTGCCAGCAGCCTCCGTCTGGGTAGCACAGATACGCAGTATTTT.

The rearrangement uses TRBV20-1 and TRBJ2-1; 9 bases match TRBD2. Losses at the gene ends were 3 bases for V and 6 bases for J; bases not matched to a gene: 6. CDR1 is DFQATT, CDR2 SNEGSKA, per germline (reference sequence). The CDR3 has 14 residues. As DNA, the CDR3 is TGCAGTGCTAGTAAGGCGGGAGGGCTCAATGAGCAGTTCTTC. It encodes CSASKAGGLNEQFF.

The gene calls are TRBV4-2 and TRBJ1-2; TRBD1 might be the D (5 bases). Germline V gene sequence: CDR1 LGHNA, CDR2 YNFKEQ. This CDR3 has 16 amino acids. V dropped 0 bases and J dropped 9 bases, with 20 bases sitting between them. CDR3: CASSQDPLAGGERYTF. The CDR3 nucleotides read TGTGCCAGCAGCCAAGATCCACTTGCCGGGGGGGAGCGCTACACCTTC.

The rearrangement uses TRBV7-2 and TRBJ1-5; D not certain. This CDR3 spans 13 amino acids. Germline loops: CDR1 SGHTA, CDR2 FQGNSA. V lost 6 bases and J lost 3, with 9 bases in between. The CDR3 spells CASSRELNQPQHF. DNA of the CDR3: TGTGCCAGCAGTAGAGAGCTCAATCAGCCCCAGCATTTT.

In its sample, this clonotype was seen a few times. J is TRBJ2-7 and V is TRBV3-1; D perhaps matches TRBD2 (6 bases). The CDR3 has 15 residues. V gave up 0 bases and J gave up 7 bases, with 16 bases separating them. The germline CDR1 and CDR2 sequences are LGHDT and YNNKEL (reference sequence). CDR3 DNA sequence: TGTGCCAGCAGCCAAGACGCTAGCGAAACTTCGGAGCAGTACTTC. Translation gives CASSQDASETSEQYF.

There are a few counts of this clonotype. This chain connects TRBV20-1 to TRBJ2-5; 9 positions match TRBD2. The CDR3 sequence is 15 residues long. Losses at the gene ends were 2 bases for V and 2 bases for J; bases not matched to a gene: 6. Germline-derived CDR1 and CDR2 are DFQATT and SNEGSKA (reference sequence). In nucleotides, the CDR3 is TGCAGTGCTAGACCCGGCGGGGGGGCTCAAGAGACCCAGTACTTC. Translating it yields CSARPGGGAQETQYF.

The chain has TRBV7-6 and TRBJ2-5; 12 bases match TRBD2. The CDR3 runs to 15 residues. The V gene end was trimmed by 5 bases and the J gene end by 2 bases; junction bases not matched to a gene: 3. Germline-derived CDR1 and CDR2 are SGHVS and FNYEAQ. CDR3 DNA sequence: TGTGCCAGCAGCGGACTAGCGGGGCAGCAAGAGACCCAGTACTTC. Translating it yields CASSGLAGQQETQYF. The complete variable domain, with remaining parts taken from reference TRBV7-6 and TRBJ2-5, reads GAGVSQSPRYKVTKRGQDVALRCDPISGHVSLYWYRQALGQGPEFLTYFNYEAQQDKSGLPNDRFSAERPEGSISTLTIQRTEQRDSAMYRCASSGLAGQQETQYFGPGTRLLVL.

The chain employs TRBV12-3 or TRBV12-4 and TRBJ2-1; the D gene is possibly TRBD2 (5 bases). The length of the CDR3 is 17 residues. The germline V and J ends were trimmed by 5 bases and 5 bases, with 22 bases remaining between them. CDR3 nucleotides: TGTGCCAGCAGTATAGACGTCAGAGGGAAAGAAGACAATGAGCAGTTCTTC. Translating it yields CASSIDVRGKEDNEQFF.